This is a list of T cell receptor beta chains from one sample in a study of CXCR3-negative and CXCR3-positive naive CD8 T cells. TCRdb re-called the 5' RACE reads, yielding one record per CDR3 amino acid sequence without DNA. The sample table sets out approximately 58,000 distinct CDR3 sequences. The specimen was naive CXCR3- CD8+ T cells from blood. Receptors originate from a human donor in good health. Some clones in this sample may be carry-over from other donors' samples. Both conserved end residues are part of each CDR3. Each record gives: V gene, J gene, CDR3 length, CDR3 protein.

>TRBV9|TRBJ2-3|17
CASSAPPGLAGGDTQYF
>TRBV20-1|TRBJ2-7|14
CSASGQGDVHEQYF
>TRBV20-1|TRBJ1-1|23
CSAIKPSVGRDRGEFRWDTEAFF
>TRBV3-1|TRBJ2-3|15
CASSQEETSTDTQYF
>TRBV29-1|TRBJ2-7|16
CSVEPTGTGHTYEQYF
>TRBV6-5|TRBJ2-1|16
CASSLLAVSTYNEQFF
>TRBV7-9|TRBJ2-7|18
CASSGGTGLTLAGHEQYF
>TRBV7-3|TRBJ2-1|19
CASSLTQGTSGGPYNEQFF
>TRBV14|TRBJ2-7|14
CASSQRMATYEQYF
>TRBV7-2|TRBJ2-7|13
CASSPGPLWEQYF
>TRBV28|TRBJ2-7|15
CASSPPDRLPYEQYF
>TRBV28|TRBJ2-1|15
CASSLSSGSYNEQFF
>TRBV13|TRBJ2-7|14
CASSLEGVIYEQYF
>TRBV19|TRBJ2-7|14
CASSISSGHYEQYF
>TRBV9|TRBJ2-2|13
CATRQGNTGELFF
>TRBV28|TRBJ1-1|12
CASSLPYTEAFF
>TRBV7-8|TRBJ1-2|16
CASSLGWDRGLDGYTF
>TRBV12-3/TRBV12-4|TRBJ1-1|15
CASSLLTGGDTEAFF
>TRBV7-3|TRBJ2-3|13
CASSSPYADTQYF
>TRBV20-1|TRBJ1-1|14
CSARHRQGAGEAFF
>TRBV29-1|TRBJ1-1|14
CSVEDLNSNTEAFF
>TRBV4-1|TRBJ1-5|13
CASSLPSGEPQHF
>TRBV6-2/TRBV6-3|TRBJ2-7|15
CASRPGTGVPYEQYF
>TRBV5-6|TRBJ1-1|16
CASSPAAGSLNTEAFF
>TRBV29-1|TRBJ2-1|13
CSIRVPSYNEQFF
>TRBV12-3/TRBV12-4|TRBJ1-1|17
CASSPTLRTGSNTEAFF
>TRBV29-1|TRBJ1-1|15
CSAKPLRDLNTEASF
>TRBV28|TRBJ2-5|14
CASSARANQETQYF
>TRBV12-3/TRBV12-4|TRBJ1-1|12
CASSRGPTEAFF